The rows below give T cell receptor beta chains drawn from one sample of a study of glioma-infiltrating T cells after dendritic cell vaccination. Libraries were prepared by immunoSEQ multiplex PCR; TCRdb keeps only in-frame clonotypes and omits some of them. The data contain about 87,000 clones, about four fifths of them singletons. Here the sequenced sample was blood, taken after dendritic cell vaccination. Source of these receptors: a human donor with glioblastoma. The CDR3 runs from the conserved cysteine through the conserved F or W. The order of the fields is D gene, clone size, J gene, V gene, CDR3 length, CDR3 protein, CDR3 DNA. A D gene is named only where the DNA matches it firmly. Only part of the rows carry a size: once, few, many, or a class if the clone is expanded.

. | . | TRBJ1-1 | TRBV29-1 | 12 | CSVERGGTEAFF | TGCAGCGTTGAGAGGGGGGGAACTGAAGCTTTCTTT
TRBD2 | . | TRBJ2-1 | TRBV9 | 15 | CASSASGGMVDEQFF | TGTGCCAGCAGCGCTAGCGGGGGTATGGTCGATGAGCAGTTCTTC
. | . | TRBJ1-1 | TRBV19 | 11 | CASSTGTEAFF | TGTGCCAGTAGTACGGGGACTGAAGCTTTCTTT
TRBD1 | once | TRBJ2-1 | TRBV9 | 15 | CASSITAGTGNEQFF | TGTGCCAGCAGCATCACCGCCGGGACAGGGAATGAGCAGTTCTTC
. | . | TRBJ2-7 | TRBV6-5 | 14 | CASSYGESSYEQYF | TGTGCCAGCAGTTACGGGGAGAGCTCCTACGAGCAGTACTTC
TRBD2 | . | TRBJ2-1 | TRBV9 | 16 | CASRPQGAGGRDEQFF | TGTGCCAGCAGGCCCCAAGGAGCGGGGGGACGGGATGAGCAGTTCTTC
TRBD1 | . | TRBJ2-1 | TRBV5-1 | 13 | CASSRNRGDEQFF | TGCGCCAGCAGCAGAAACAGGGGAGATGAGCAGTTCTTC
. | . | TRBJ2-5 | TRBV6-5 | 15 | CASSPTGQFQETQYF | TGTGCCAGCAGTCCCACAGGACAGTTCCAAGAGACCCAGTACTTC
. | . | TRBJ1-5 | TRBV9 | 14 | CASSAGDSNQPQHF | TGTGCCAGCAGCGCAGGGGACAGCAATCAGCCCCAGCATTTT
. | . | TRBJ1-4 | TRBV10-3 | 14 | CAISDSGVSEKLFF | TGTGCCATCAGTGATTCAGGGGTGTCTGAAAAACTGTTTTTT
. | . | TRBJ1-4 | TRBV5-1 | 14 | CASSKGEANEKLFF | TGCGCCAGCAGCAAGGGGGAAGCTAATGAAAAACTGTTTTTT
. | . | TRBJ1-1 | TRBV7-3 | 15 | CASSAFQVLNTEAFF | TGTGCCAGCTCAGCTTTTCAGGTGCTGAACACTGAAGCTTTCTTT
TRBD1 | few | TRBJ2-7 | TRBV7-2 | 15 | CASSLGRGHVYEQYF | TGTGCCAGCAGCTTAGGCAGGGGGCACGTCTACGAGCAGTACTTC
TRBD2 | . | TRBJ2-1 | TRBV7-6 | 17 | CASSSRLAGGVDNEQFF | TGTGCCAGCAGCTCGAGACTAGCGGGGGGGGTCGACAATGAGCAGTTCTTC
TRBD1 | . | TRBJ2-2 | TRBV9 | 16 | CASSVAGTGLIGELFF | TGTGCCAGCAGCGTAGCTGGGACAGGGTTGATTGGGGAGCTGTTTTTT
. | . | TRBJ1-1 | TRBV6-5 | 14 | CASSLGNSGTEAFF | TGTGCCAGCAGTTTAGGCAACTCGGGCACTGAAGCTTTCTTT
TRBD2 | . | TRBJ2-1 | TRBV5-1 | 19 | CASSSVPSGGRSSYNEQFF | TGCGCCAGCAGCTCCGTGCCTAGCGGGGGCCGGAGCTCCTACAATGAGCAGTTCTTC
TRBD1 | . | TRBJ1-3 | TRBV10-3 | 16 | CAISRDREVSGNTIYF | TGTGCCATCAGCCGGGACAGGGAGGTCTCTGGAAACACCATATATTTT
. | once | TRBJ2-2 | TRBV2 | 15 | CASSEAQGRGGELFF | TGTGCCAGCAGTGAAGCCCAGGGGAGAGGCGGGGAGCTGTTTTTT
TRBD1 | . | TRBJ1-5 | TRBV6-1 | 15 | CASSEARQGNQPQHF | TGTGCCAGCAGTGAAGCTCGACAGGGAAATCAGCCCCAGCATTTT
TRBD1 | . | TRBJ1-2 | TRBV18 | 14 | CASSRGQTNYGYTF | TGTGCCAGCTCCAGGGGGCAGACTAACTATGGCTACACCTTC
. | . | TRBJ2-2 | TRBV6-1 | 15 | CASSEARGYTGELFF | TGTGCCAGCAGTGAAGCACGGGGTTATACCGGGGAGCTGTTTTTT
TRBD1 | . | TRBJ1-3 | TRBV19 | 18 | CASTSSSGQSYSGNTIYF | TGTGCCAGTACGTCCTCGTCGGGACAGTCCTACTCTGGAAACACCATATATTTT
. | few | TRBJ1-1 | TRBV7-8 | 13 | CASSYEGGTEAFF | TGTGCCAGCAGCTACGAGGGGGGGACTGAAGCTTTCTTT
TRBD1 | . | TRBJ2-7 | TRBV9 | 14 | CASSPRDRDYEQYF | TGTGCCAGCAGCCCCCGGGACAGGGACTACGAGCAGTACTTC
. | few | TRBJ1-2 | TRBV7-2 | 12 | CASSLGYGSYTF | TGTGCCAGCAGCTTAGGGTACGGGAGCTACACCTTC
. | . | TRBJ2-3 | TRBV19 | 14 | CASSIGGSTDTQYF | TGTGCCAGTAGTATTGGCGGATCCACAGATACGCAGTATTTT
. | . | TRBJ2-1 | TRBV7-9 | 14 | CASSLSIPGGEQFF | TGTGCCAGCAGCTTATCGATCCCCGGGGGTGAGCAGTTCTTC
. | . | TRBJ2-1 | TRBV7-6 | 14 | CASSSGGTYNEQFF | TGTGCCAGCAGCAGTGGGGGGACCTACAATGAGCAGTTCTTC
. | . | TRBJ1-2 | TRBV5-6 | 14 | CASSLARRGYGYTF | TGTGCCAGCAGCTTGGCCAGAAGAGGCTATGGCTACACCTTC
. | . | TRBJ2-5 | TRBV12-5 | 14 | CASGLGQYQETQYF | TGTGCTAGTGGTTTGGGACAGTACCAAGAGACCCAGTACTTC
. | . | TRBJ2-7 | TRBV5-4 | 13 | CASSNGQFNEQYF | TGTGCCAGCAGCAATGGACAGTTTAACGAGCAGTACTTC
. | . | TRBJ2-4 | TRBV5-1 | 14 | CASSLGGEGNIQYF | TGCGCCAGCAGCTTGGGGGGGGAAGGAAACATTCAGTACTTC
TRBD1 | . | TRBJ2-1 | TRBV9 | 17 | CASSVGTGESSYNEQFF | TGTGCCAGCAGCGTGGGGACAGGCGAGAGCTCCTACAATGAGCAGTTCTTC
. | . | TRBJ2-2 | TRBV9 | 15 | CASSALSSGTGELFF | TGTGCCAGCAGCGCCCTTAGTTCGGGAACCGGGGAGCTGTTTTTT
. | few | TRBJ1-1 | TRBV4-3 | 13 | CASSPESGGEAFF | TGCGCCAGCAGCCCTGAATCGGGGGGGGAAGCTTTCTTT
. | . | TRBJ1-1 | TRBV7-3 | 14 | CASSSAGGSSEAFF | TGTGCCAGCAGCTCCGCCGGGGGGAGTAGTGAAGCTTTCTTT
. | . | TRBJ1-5 | TRBV5-6 | 14 | CASSQQEINQPQHF | TGTGCCAGCAGCCAACAGGAAATCAATCAGCCCCAGCATTTT
TRBD1 | . | TRBJ1-6 | TRBV6-5 | 14 | CASRRDREYSPLHF | TGTGCCAGCAGGAGGGACAGAGAATATTCACCCCTCCACTTT
. | . | TRBJ1-2 | TRBV27 | 16 | CASSLETPPANYGYTF | TGTGCCAGCAGTTTAGAGACACCGCCAGCTAACTATGGCTACACCTTC
TRBD2 | . | TRBJ2-1 | TRBV27 | 13 | CASRGGTYNEQFF | TGTGCCAGCCGGGGGGGTACCTACAATGAGCAGTTCTTC
. | few | TRBJ2-1 | TRBV5-4 | 14 | CASSLATRVAEQFF | TGTGCCAGCAGCTTGGCTACCAGGGTTGCTGAGCAGTTCTTC